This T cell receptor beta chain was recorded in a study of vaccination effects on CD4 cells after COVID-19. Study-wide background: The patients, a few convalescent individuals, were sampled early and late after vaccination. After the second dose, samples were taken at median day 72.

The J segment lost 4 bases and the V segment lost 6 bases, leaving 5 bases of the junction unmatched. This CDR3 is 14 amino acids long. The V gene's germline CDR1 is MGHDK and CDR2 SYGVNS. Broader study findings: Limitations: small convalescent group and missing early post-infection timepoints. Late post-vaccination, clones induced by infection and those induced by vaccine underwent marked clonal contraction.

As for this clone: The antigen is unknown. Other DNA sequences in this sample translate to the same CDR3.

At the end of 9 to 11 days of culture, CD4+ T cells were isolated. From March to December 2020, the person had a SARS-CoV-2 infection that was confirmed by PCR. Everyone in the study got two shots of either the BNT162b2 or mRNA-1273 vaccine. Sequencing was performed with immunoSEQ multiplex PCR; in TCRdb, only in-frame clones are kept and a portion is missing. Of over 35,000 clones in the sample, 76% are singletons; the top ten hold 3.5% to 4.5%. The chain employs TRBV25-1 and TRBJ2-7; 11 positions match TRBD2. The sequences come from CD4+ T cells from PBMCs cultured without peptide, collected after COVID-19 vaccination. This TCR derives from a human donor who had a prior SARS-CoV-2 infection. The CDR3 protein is CASSGTSGPYEQYF. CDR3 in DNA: TGTGCCAGCAGCGGGACTAGCGGACCGTACGAGCAGTACTTC.